Here is one TCR beta chain with its context. Its antigen is undetermined. This specimen comes from a study of long-term antiretroviral therapy in people with HIV. Study as a whole: The 2015 recommendation for immediate ART came about a decade after the earliest samples. The study, taken as a whole, reports: Clones that expanded before ART (that is, prior to treatment) dominated the repertoire at all time points.

Trimming took off 6 bases at V and 1 base at J, with 7 bases between the two ends. The length of the CDR3 is 14 residues. Germline-derived CDR1 and CDR2 are SGHAT and FQNNGV. The authors ran the immunoSEQ assay, v3.0, at survey level. It was roughly 40,000-50,000 T-cell genomes per sample that sequencing targeted. Profiled with immunoSEQ multiplex PCR; TCRdb holds only in-frame clones, not every one. This table holds about 38,000 clones, 75% to 90% found once. Sample: unsorted PBMCs, taken 1.5 years after starting antiretroviral therapy. This clonotype was sampled from a man aged 18 to 29 with HIV. The rearrangement uses TRBV11-2 and TRBJ2-6, with a weak D call TRBD1 (5 bases). The DNA for the CDR3 is TGTGCCAGCAGTCCAGGGTCTGGGGCCAACGTCCTGACTTTC. Its translation: CASSPGSGANVLTF. The full variable domain, in which reference TRBV11-2 and TRBJ2-6 provide the parts outside the CDR3, is EAGVAQSPRYKIIEKRQSVAFWCNPISGHATLYWYQQILGQGPKLLIQFQNNGVVDDSQLPKDRFSAERLKGVDSTLKIQPAKLEDSAVYLCASSPGSGANVLTFGAGSRLTVL.